This TCR beta chain was found in a study of tumor and adjacent non-tumor tissue in lung cancer. This clonotype has ten or more counts. Its cognate antigen is unknown. A modified ARM-PCR protocol with three rounds of nested PCR amplified TCRbeta. From the multiplex PCR reads, TCRdb called clonotypes with MiXCR, one entry per CDR3 protein. This table holds about 200,000 distinct CDR3 sequences, about 76% found once. No cell sorting was done before RNA was extracted from the tissue. Broader study findings: Significantly higher TCR diversity was found in tumor than normal lung.

J was trimmed by 5 bases and V by 1 base; bases with no gene match: 2. CDR1 and CDR2 from the germline V gene are MGHRA and YSYEKL. CDR3 length equals 14 residues. V gene TRBV4-1 combines with J gene TRBJ2-1, with 7 bases fitting TRBD1. The receptor was isolated from a man aged 55 to 70 with non-small cell lung cancer. Material: lung tumor tissue. CDR3 loop: CASSQGDRNNEQFF. CDR3 nucleotides: TGCGCCAGCAGCCAAGGGGACAGAAACAATGAGCAGTTCTTC.